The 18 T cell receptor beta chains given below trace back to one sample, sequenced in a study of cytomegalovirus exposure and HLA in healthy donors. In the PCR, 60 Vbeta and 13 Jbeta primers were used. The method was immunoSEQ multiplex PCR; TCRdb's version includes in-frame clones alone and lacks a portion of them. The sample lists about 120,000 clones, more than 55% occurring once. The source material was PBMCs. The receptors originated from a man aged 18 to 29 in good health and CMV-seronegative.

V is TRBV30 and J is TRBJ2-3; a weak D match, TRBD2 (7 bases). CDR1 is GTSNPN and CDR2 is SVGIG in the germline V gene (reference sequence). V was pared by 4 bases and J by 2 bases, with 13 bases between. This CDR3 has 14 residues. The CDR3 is CAWIWGGPTDTQYF. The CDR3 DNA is TGTGCCTGGATCTGGGGGGGCCCCACAGATACGCAGTATTTT.

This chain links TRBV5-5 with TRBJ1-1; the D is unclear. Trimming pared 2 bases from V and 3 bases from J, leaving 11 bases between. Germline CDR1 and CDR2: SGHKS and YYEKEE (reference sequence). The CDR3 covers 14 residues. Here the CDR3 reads CASSLAPFDTEAFF. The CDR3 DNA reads TGTGCCAGCAGCTTAGCACCCTTCGACACTGAAGCTTTCTTT. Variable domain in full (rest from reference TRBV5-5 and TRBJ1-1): DAGVTQSPTHLIKTRGQQVTLRCSPISGHKSVSWYQQVLGQGPQFIFQYYEKEERGRGNFPDRFSARQFPNYSSELNVNALLLGDSALYLCASSLAPFDTEAFFGQGTRLTVV.

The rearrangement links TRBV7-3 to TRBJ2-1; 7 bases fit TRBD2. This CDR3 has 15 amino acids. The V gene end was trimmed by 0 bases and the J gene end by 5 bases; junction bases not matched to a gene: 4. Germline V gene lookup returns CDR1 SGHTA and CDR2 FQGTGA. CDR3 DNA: TGTGCCAGCAGCTTAACTGGGGGGGGGAACAATGAGCAGTTCTTC. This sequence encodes CASSLTGGGNNEQFF.

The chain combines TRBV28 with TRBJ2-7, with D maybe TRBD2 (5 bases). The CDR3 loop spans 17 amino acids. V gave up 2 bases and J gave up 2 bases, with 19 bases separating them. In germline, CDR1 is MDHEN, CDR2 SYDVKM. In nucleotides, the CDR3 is TGTGCCAGCAGTTTAGAGTTGGATACTAGGGTTCCCTACGAGCAGTACTTC. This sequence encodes CASSLELDTRVPYEQYF.

CDR3 in DNA: TGTGCCAGCAGCCAAGAACTGGCGGGAGCGTATAATGAGCAGTTCTTC. Translated, it gives CASSQELAGAYNEQFF. This chain links TRBV4-2 with TRBJ2-1; 7 positions agree with TRBD2. Germline CDR1 LGHNA, CDR2 YNFKEQ. The V gene end was trimmed by 0 bases and the J gene end by 7 bases; junction bases not matched to a gene: 9. The CDR3 has 16 residues.

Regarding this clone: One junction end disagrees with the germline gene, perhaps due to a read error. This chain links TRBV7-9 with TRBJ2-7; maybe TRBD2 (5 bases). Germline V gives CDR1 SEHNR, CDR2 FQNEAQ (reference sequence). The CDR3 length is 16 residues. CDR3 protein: CSSSYRRAGRFHEQYF. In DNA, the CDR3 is TGTTCCAGCAGTTACCGTCGCGCGGGCCGGTTCCACGAGCAGTACTTC.

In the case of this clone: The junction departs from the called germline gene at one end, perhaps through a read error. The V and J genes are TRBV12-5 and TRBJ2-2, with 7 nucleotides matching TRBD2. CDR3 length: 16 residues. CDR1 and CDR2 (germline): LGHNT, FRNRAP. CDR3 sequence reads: CARGLGEAGATGELFF. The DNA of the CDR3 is TGTGCTCGTGGTTTGGGGGAGGCGGGAGCCACCGGGGAGCTGTTTTTT.

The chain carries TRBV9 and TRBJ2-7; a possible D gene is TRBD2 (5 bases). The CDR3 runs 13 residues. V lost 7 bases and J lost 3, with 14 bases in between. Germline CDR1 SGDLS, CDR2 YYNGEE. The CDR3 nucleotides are TGTGCCAGCGGGAGAACGAACGGCTACGAGCAGTACTTC. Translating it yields CASGRTNGYEQYF.

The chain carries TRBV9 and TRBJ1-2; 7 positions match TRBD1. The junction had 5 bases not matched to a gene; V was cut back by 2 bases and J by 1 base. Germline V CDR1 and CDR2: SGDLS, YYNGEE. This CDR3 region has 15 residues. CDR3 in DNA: TGTGCCAGCAGCGTCCGGGACAGACTTAACTATGGCTACACCTTC. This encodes CASSVRDRLNYGYTF.

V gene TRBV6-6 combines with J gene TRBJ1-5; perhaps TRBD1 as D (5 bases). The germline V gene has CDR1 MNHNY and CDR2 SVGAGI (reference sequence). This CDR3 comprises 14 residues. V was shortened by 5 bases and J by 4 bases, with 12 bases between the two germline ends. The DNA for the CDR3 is TGTGCCAGCAGTCTCCAGGGAAGGAATCAGCCCCAGCATTTT. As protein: CASSLQGRNQPQHF.

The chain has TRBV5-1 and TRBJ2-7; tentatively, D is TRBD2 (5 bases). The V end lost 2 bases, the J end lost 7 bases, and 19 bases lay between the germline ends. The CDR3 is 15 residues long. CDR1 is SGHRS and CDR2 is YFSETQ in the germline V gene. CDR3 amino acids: CASSLGGRVRKEQYF. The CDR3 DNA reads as TGCGCCAGCAGCTTAGGAGGACGGGTAAGAAAGGAGCAGTACTTC.

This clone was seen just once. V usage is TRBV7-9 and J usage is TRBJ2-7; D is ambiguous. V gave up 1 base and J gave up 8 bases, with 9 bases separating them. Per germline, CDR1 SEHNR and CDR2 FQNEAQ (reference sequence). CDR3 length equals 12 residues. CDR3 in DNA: TGTGCCAGCAGCTTAGTATTCCAGAAGCAGTACTTC. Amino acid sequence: CASSLVFQKQYF.

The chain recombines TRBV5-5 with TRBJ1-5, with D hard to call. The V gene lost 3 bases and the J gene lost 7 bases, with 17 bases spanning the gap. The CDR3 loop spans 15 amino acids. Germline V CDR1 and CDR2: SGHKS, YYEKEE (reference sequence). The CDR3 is CASSSALEGGQPQHF. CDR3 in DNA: TGTGCCAGCAGCTCGGCGTTGGAGGGCGGACAGCCCCAGCATTTT.

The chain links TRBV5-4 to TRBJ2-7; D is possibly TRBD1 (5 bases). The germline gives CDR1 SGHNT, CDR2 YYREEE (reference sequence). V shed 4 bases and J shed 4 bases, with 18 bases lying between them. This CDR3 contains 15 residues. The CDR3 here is CASSPLPTGFYEQYF. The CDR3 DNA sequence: TGTGCCAGCAGCCCCCTCCCCACAGGTTTTTACGAGCAGTACTTC. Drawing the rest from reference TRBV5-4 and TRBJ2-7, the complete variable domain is ETGVTQSPTHLIKTRGQQVTLRCSSQSGHNTVSWYQQALGQGPQFIFQYYREEENGRGNFPPRFSGLQFPNYSSELNVNALELDDSALYLCASSPLPTGFYEQYFGPGTRLTVT.

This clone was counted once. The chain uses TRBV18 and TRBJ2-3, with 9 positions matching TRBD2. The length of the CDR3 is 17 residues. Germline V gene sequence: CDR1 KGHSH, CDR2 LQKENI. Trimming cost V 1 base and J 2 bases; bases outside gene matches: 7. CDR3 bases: TGTGCCAGCTCACCACTGGTGACTAGCGGAAACACAGATACGCAGTATTTT. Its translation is CASSPLVTSGNTDTQYF.

CDR3 protein: CAWSHKGGASNQPQHF. The DNA of the CDR3 is TGTGCCTGGAGCCACAAGGGCGGGGCTAGCAATCAGCCCCAGCATTTT. The chain links TRBV30 to TRBJ1-5; tentatively, D is TRBD1 (5 bases). The V end was cut by 3 bases, the J end by 0 bases, with 15 bases between. Germline CDR1 GTSNPN, CDR2 SVGIG (reference sequence). CDR3 length: 16 residues.

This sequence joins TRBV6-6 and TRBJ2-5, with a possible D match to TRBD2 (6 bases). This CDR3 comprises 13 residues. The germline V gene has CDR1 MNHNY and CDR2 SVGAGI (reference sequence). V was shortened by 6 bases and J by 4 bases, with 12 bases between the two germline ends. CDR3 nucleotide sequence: TGTGCCAGCAGCATAGGGAGGTTAGAGACCCAGTACTTC. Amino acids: CASSIGRLETQYF.

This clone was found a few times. The CDR3 loop reads CASSLDLSTEAFF. Written as DNA, the CDR3 is TGTGCCAGCAGCTTGGACTTGAGCACTGAAGCTTTCTTT. The rearrangement joins TRBV7-6 to TRBJ1-1; D ambiguous. Trimming took off 3 bases at V and 4 bases at J, with 9 bases between the two ends. CDR1 and CDR2 from the germline V gene are SGHVS and FNYEAQ. This CDR3 has 13 residues.